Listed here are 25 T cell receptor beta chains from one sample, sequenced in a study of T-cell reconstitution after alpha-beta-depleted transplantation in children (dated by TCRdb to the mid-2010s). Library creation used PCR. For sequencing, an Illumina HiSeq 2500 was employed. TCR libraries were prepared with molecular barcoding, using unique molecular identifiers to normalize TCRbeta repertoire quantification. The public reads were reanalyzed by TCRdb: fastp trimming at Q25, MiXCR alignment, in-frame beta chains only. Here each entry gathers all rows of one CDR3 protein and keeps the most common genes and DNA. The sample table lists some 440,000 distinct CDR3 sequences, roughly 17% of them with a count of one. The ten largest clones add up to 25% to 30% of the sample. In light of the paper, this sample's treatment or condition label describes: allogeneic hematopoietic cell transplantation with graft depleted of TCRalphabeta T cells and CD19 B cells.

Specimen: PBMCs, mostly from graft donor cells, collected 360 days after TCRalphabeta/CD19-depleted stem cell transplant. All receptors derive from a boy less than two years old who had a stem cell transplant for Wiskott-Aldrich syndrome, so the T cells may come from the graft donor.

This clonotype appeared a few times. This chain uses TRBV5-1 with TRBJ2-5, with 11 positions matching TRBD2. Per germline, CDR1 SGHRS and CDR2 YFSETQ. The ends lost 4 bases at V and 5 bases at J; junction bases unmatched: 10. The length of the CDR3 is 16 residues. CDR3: CASSLSSGGPYETQYF. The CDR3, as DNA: TGCGCCAGCAGCCTCTCTAGCGGGGGGCCTTATGAGACCCAGTACTTC.

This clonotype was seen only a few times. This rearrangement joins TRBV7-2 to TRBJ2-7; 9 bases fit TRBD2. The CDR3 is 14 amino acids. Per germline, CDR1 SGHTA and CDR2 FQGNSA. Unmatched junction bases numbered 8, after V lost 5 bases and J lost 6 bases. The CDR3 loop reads CASSQRVTSGEQYF. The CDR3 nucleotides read TGTGCCAGCAGCCAGAGGGTGACTAGCGGCGAGCAGTACTTC.

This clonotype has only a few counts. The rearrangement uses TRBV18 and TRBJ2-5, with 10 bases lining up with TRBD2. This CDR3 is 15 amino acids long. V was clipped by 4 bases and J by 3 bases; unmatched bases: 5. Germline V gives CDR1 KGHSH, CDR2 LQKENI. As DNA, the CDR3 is TGTGCCAGCTCACGGAGAGGGACTAGCGAAGAGACCCAGTACTTC. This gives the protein CASSRRGTSEETQYF.

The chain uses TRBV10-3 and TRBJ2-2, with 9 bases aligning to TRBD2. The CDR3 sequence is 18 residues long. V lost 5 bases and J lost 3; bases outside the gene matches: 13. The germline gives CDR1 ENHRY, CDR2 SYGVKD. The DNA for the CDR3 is TGTGCCATCAGTTTAGGGCGGGAGGGCCCACGAGACACCGGGGAGCTGTTTTTT. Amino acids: CAISLGREGPRDTGELFF.

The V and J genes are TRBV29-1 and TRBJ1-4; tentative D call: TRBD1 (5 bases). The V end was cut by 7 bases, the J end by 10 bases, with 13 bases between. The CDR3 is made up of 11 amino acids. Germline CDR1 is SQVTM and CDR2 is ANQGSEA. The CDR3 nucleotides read TGCAGCGGACAAACAGGAAGAAAACTGTTTTTT. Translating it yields CSGQTGRKLFF. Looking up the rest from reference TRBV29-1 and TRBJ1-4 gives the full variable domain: SAVISQKPSRDICQRGTSLTIQCQVDSQVTMMFWYRQQPGQSLTLIATANQGSEATYESGFVIDKFPISRPNLTFSTLTVSNMSPEDSSIYLCSGQTGRKLFFGSGTQLSVL.

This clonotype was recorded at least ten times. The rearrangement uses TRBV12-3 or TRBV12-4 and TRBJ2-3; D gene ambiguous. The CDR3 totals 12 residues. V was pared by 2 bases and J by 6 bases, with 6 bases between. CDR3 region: CASSLPLDTQYF. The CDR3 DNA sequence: TGTGCCAGCAGTTTACCCCTCGATACGCAGTATTTT.

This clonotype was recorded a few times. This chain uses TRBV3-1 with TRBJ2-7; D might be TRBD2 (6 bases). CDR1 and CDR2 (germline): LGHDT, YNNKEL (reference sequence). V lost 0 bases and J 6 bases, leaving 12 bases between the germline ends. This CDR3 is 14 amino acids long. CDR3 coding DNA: TGTGCCAGCAGCCAAGATCCGGGAGACCGCGAGCAGTACTTC. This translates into CASSQDPGDREQYF.

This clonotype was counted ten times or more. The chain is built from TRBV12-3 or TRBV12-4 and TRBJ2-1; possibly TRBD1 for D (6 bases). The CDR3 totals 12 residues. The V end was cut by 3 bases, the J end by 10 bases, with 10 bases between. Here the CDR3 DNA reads TGTGCCAGCAGTTTTCTGAGGGGGGAGCAGTTCTTC. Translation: CASSFLRGEQFF.

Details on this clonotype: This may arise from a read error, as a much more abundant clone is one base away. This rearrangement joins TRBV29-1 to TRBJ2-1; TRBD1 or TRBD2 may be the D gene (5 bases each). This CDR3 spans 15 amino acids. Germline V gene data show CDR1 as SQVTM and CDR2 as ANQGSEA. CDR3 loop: CSVEGRLWSYYEQFF. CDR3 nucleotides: TGCAGCGTTGAGGGACGCCTCTGGTCCTACTATGAGCAGTTCTTC.

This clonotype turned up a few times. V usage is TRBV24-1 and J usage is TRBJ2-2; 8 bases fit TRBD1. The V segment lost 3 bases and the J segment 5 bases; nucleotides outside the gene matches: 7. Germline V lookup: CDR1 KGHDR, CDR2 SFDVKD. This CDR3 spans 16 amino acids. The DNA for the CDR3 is TGTGCCACCAGTGATCCAGGGGGCTCTGGAACCGGGGAGCTGTTTTTT. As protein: CATSDPGGSGTGELFF.

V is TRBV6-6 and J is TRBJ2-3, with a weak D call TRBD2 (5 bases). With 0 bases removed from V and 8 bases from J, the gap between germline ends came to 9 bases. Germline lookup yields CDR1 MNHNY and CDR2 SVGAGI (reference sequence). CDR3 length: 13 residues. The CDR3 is CASSYSSGVTQYF. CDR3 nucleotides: TGTGCCAGCAGTTACTCCTCCGGGGTTACGCAGTATTTT.

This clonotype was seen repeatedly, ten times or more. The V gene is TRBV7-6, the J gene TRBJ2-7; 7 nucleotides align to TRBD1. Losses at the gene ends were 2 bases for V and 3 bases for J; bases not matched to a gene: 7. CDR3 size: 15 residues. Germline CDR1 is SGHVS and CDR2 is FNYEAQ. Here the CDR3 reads CASSLRPTGSYEQYF. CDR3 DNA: TGTGCCAGCAGCTTACGACCGACAGGGAGCTACGAGCAGTACTTC.

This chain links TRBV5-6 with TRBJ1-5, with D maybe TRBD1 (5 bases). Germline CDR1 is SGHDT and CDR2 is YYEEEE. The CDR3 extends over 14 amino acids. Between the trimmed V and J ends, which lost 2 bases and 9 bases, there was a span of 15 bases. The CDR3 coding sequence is TGTGCCAGCAGCTTCGGCAGGGCCGTTCCGCCCCAGCATTTT. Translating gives CASSFGRAVPPQHF.

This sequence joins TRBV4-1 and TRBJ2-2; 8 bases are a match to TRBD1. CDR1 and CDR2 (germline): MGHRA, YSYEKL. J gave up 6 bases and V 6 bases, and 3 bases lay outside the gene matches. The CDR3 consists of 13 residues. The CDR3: CASRQGVPGELFF. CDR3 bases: TGCGCCAGCAGACAGGGGGTTCCCGGGGAGCTGTTTTTT.

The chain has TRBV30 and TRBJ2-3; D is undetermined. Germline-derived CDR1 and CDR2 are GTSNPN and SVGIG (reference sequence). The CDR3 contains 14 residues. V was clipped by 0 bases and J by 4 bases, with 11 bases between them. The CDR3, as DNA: TGTGCCTGGAGTGTCAACAATCACGCAGATACGCAGTATTTT. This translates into CAWSVNNHADTQYF.

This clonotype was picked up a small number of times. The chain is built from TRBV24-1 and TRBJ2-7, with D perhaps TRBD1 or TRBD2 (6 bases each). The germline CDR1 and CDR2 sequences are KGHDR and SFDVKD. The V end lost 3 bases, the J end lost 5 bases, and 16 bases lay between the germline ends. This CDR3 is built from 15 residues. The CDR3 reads CATSDGGTPRHEQYF. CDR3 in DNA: TGTGCCACCAGTGATGGGGGGACACCAAGGCACGAGCAGTACTTC.

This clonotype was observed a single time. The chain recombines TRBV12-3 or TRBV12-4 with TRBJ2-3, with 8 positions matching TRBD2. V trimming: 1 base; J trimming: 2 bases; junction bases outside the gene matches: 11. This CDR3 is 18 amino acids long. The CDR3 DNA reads TGTGCCAGCAGTTTAGAGGTCTTTAGCGGGACACTCACAGATACGCAGTATTTT. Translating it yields CASSLEVFSGTLTDTQYF.

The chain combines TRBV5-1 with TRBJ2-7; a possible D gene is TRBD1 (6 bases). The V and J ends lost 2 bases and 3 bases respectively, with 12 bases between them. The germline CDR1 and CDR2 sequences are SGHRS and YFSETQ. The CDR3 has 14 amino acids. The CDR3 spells CASSLWTAYYEQYF. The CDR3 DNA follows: TGCGCCAGCAGCTTATGGACAGCGTACTACGAGCAGTACTTC.

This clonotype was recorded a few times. CDR3: CSASEDPNEQFF. The CDR3 bases are TGCAGTGCTAGTGAGGACCCGAATGAGCAGTTCTTC. V gene TRBV20-1 combines with J gene TRBJ2-1, with D unclear. The CDR3 is made up of 12 amino acids. Deletions cut 3 bases from V and 7 bases from J, with 10 bases between. Germline V gives CDR1 DFQATT, CDR2 SNEGSKA (reference sequence).

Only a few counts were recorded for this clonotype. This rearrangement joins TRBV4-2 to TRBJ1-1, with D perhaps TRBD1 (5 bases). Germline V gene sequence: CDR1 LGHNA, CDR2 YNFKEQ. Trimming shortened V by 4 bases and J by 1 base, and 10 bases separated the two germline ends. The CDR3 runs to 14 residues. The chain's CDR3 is CASSPGQWNTEAFF. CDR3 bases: TGTGCCAGCAGCCCTGGACAATGGAACACTGAAGCTTTCTTT.

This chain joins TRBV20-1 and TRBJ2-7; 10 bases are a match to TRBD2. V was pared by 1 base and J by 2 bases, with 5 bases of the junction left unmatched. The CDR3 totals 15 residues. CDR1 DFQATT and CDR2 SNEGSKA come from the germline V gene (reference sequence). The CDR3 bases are TGCAGTGCTAGAGTACTAGCGGGATCAGCCTACGAGCAGTACTTC. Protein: CSARVLAGSAYEQYF.

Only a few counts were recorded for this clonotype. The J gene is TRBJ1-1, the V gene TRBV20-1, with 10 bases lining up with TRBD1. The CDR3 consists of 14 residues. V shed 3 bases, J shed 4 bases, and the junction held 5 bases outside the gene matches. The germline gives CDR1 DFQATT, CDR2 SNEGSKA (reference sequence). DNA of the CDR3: TGCAGTGCTAGCCGGGGACAGGGGAGCACTGAAGCTTTCTTT. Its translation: CSASRGQGSTEAFF.

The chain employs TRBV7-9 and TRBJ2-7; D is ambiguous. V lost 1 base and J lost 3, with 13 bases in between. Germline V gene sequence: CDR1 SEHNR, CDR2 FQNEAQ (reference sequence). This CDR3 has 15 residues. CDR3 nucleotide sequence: TGTGCCAGCAGCTTAGGGGAAAGGATTTTCTACGAGCAGTACTTC. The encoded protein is CASSLGERIFYEQYF.

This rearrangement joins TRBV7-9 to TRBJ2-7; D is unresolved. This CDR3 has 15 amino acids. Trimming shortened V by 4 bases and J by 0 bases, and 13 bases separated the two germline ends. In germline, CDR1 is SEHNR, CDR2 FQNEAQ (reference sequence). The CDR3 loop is CASSSPHGSSYEQYF. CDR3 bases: TGTGCCAGCAGCTCCCCCCACGGCAGCTCCTACGAGCAGTACTTC.

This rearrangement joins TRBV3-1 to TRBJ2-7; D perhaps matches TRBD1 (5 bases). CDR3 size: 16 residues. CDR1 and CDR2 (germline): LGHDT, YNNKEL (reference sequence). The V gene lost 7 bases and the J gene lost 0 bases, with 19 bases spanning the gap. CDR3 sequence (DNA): TGTGCCAGCACCGCGTACAGGAAAACAGGCTCCTACGAGCAGTACTTC. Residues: CASTAYRKTGSYEQYF.